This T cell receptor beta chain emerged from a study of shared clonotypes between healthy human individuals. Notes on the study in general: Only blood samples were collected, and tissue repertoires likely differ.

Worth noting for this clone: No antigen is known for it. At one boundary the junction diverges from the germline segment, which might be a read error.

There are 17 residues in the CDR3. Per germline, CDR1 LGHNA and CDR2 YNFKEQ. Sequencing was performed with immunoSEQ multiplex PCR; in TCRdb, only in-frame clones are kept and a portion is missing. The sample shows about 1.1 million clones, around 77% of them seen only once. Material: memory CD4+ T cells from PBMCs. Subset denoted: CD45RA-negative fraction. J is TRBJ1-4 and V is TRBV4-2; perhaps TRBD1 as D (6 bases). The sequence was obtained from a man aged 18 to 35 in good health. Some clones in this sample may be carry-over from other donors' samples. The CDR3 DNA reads TGTACCAGCAGCCGAATGAACGGACAGAACTCTAATGAAAAACTGTTTTTT. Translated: CTSSRMNGQNSNEKLFF.